This is a list of T cell receptor beta chains from one sample in a study of shared clonotypes between healthy human individuals. Generated by immunoSEQ multiplex PCR, the TCRdb table keeps only in-frame clones and is missing some. The sample includes fewer than 400,000 clones, around two thirds of them seen just once. The sample was memory CD4+ T cells sorted from blood. The receptors come from a man aged 30-40 years in good health. Both conserved end residues are part of each CDR3. A D gene is named only where the DNA matches it firmly. Only some rows state a clone size, as once, few, many or a class for expanded clones.

D,J,V,size,CDR3,DNA
TRBD1,TRBJ2-1,TRBV11-2,.,CASSLWDRVFF,TGTGCCAGCAGCTTATGGGACAGGGTGTTCTTC
.,TRBJ2-1,TRBV2,once,CASSRPEQGSRGSYNEQFF,TGTGCCAGCAGCCGTCCCGAACAGGGTTCCAGGGGCTCCTACAATGAGCAGTTCTTC
.,TRBJ1-5,TRBV5-4,few,CASSYGDQQPQHF,TGTGCCAGCAGCTATGGGGATCAGCAGCCCCAGCATTTT
TRBD2,TRBJ2-5,TRBV2,.,CASKPIAGAETQYF,TGTGCCAGCAAGCCTATAGCGGGAGCCGAGACCCAGTACTTC
.,TRBJ2-2,TRBV10-2,.,CASSSTALNTGELFF,TGCGCCAGCAGCTCGACAGCCCTGAACACCGGGGAGCTGTTTTTT
TRBD2,TRBJ2-3,TRBV9,.,CASSVGPSGNTDTQYF,TGTGCCAGCAGCGTAGGACCTAGCGGGAACACAGATACGCAGTATTTT
TRBD2,TRBJ2-1,TRBV10-3,.,CALSGSSYNEQFF,TGTGCCCTAAGCGGGAGCTCCTACAATGAGCAGTTCTTC
.,TRBJ1-5,TRBV18,.,CASSQPGGGSNQPQHF,TGTGCCAGCTCACAACCGGGTGGGGGTAGCAATCAGCCCCAGCATTTT
.,TRBJ2-2,TRBV28,.,CASSLPIRELFF,TGTGCCAGCAGTTTACCCATACGGGAGCTGTTTTTT
.,TRBJ1-1,TRBV6-6,.,CASSSRLNTEAFF,TGTGCCAGCAGTTCCCGCCTGAACACTGAAGCTTTCTTT
TRBD2,TRBJ2-1,TRBV7-3,few,CASSSQSGRDNEQFF,TGTGCCAGCAGCTCTCAATCAGGGAGGGACAATGAGCAGTTCTTC
.,TRBJ1-5,TRBV7-8,.,CASSLASRGNQPQHF,TGTGCCAGCAGCTTAGCGTCCAGGGGTAATCAGCCCCAGCATTTT
.,TRBJ1-5,TRBV7-2,many,CASSERGHPNQPQHF,TGTGCCAGCAGCGAGAGAGGTCACCCCAATCAGCCCCAGCATTTT
.,TRBJ2-5,TRBV6-1,.,CASSEVTSGETQYF,TGTGCCAGCAGTGAAGTAACTAGTGGAGAGACCCAGTACTTC
.,TRBJ2-3,TRBV29-1,.,CSVVPPTDTQYF,TGCAGCGTTGTACCCCCGACAGATACGCAGTATTTT
.,TRBJ1-2,TRBV4-3,.,CASSQGLGDGVYGYTF,TGCGCCAGCAGCCAAGGGCTGGGGGACGGAGTCTATGGCTACACCTTC
.,TRBJ2-4,TRBV2,.,CASSPELPGAKNIQYF,TGTGCCAGCAGTCCGGAGCTGCCAGGGGCCAAAAACATTCAGTACTTC
.,TRBJ2-5,TRBV25-1,.,CASSESETQYF,TGTGCCAGCAGTGAAAGCGAGACCCAGTACTTC
TRBD2,TRBJ2-2,TRBV5-1,.,CASNNITSGPGELFF,TGCGCCAGCAACAACATAACTAGCGGCCCCGGGGAGCTGTTTTTT
.,TRBJ1-2,TRBV7-2,.,CASSLQGHGYTF,TGTGCCAGCAGCCTACAGGGACATGGCTACACCTTC
.,TRBJ1-4,TRBV2,few,CASSVMISSEKLFF,TGTGCCAGCAGTGTTATGATCAGCTCTGAAAAACTGTTTTTT
TRBD2,TRBJ2-1,TRBV10-1,.,CASSPSGNNEQFF,TGCGCCAGCAGCCCTAGCGGGAACAATGAGCAGTTCTTC
TRBD2,TRBJ2-1,TRBV18,.,CASSQGAGPPYNEQFF,TGTGCCAGCTCACAGGGAGCGGGACCCCCCTACAATGAGCAGTTCTTC
.,TRBJ1-5,TRBV4-3,few,CASSQDLDSNQPQHF,TGCGCCAGCAGCCAAGATCTGGATAGCAATCAGCCCCAGCATTTT
.,TRBJ1-1,TRBV5-4,.,CASSSAWGEAREAFF,TGTGCCAGCAGCTCCGCATGGGGGGAAGCGCGGGAAGCTTTCTTT
TRBD1,TRBJ2-2,TRBV6-5,.,CASSYLGQALTGELFF,TGTGCCAGCAGTTACTTGGGACAGGCCCTCACCGGGGAGCTGTTTTTT
.,TRBJ1-1,TRBV30,.,CAWSVNGWPEAFF,TGTGCCTGGAGTGTAAATGGTTGGCCCGAAGCTTTCTTT
.,TRBJ2-7,TRBV5-5,.,CASSLVRETYEQYF,TGTGCCAGCAGCTTGGTAAGGGAAACCTACGAGCAGTACTTC
.,TRBJ1-2,TRBV6-1,once,CASSSTGYDYGYTF,TGTGCCAGCAGTTCTACAGGGTACGACTATGGCTACACCTTC
TRBD2,TRBJ2-2,TRBV4-1,.,CASSSPLSGMNTGELFF,TGCGCCAGCAGCTCCCCTCTTAGCGGGATGAACACCGGGGAGCTGTTTTTT
TRBD1,TRBJ2-4,TRBV5-1,.,CASSRTGGRAKNIQYF,TGCGCCAGCAGCCGGACAGGGGGGAGAGCCAAAAACATTCAGTACTTC
.,TRBJ1-5,TRBV6-1,.,CASVREGGQPQHF,TGTGCCAGCGTTAGGGAAGGAGGTCAGCCCCAGCATTTT
.,TRBJ1-2,TRBV14,many,CASSPDRDYGYTF,TGTGCCAGCAGCCCCGATCGAGACTATGGCTACACCTTC